This TCR beta chain derives from a study of OX40 agonist ivuxolimab in advanced cancers. The CDR3 runs to 14 residues. Germline CDR1 and CDR2: MNHEY and SVGAGI. V was pared by 1 base and J by 5 bases, with 11 bases between. Generated by immunoSEQ multiplex PCR, the TCRdb table keeps only in-frame clones and is missing some. The sample yields 35,000 to 50,000 clones, 82% seen once. The material sequenced was CD4+ or CD8+ T cells sorted from blood, taken in a trial of the OX40 agonist ivuxolimab. This chain uses TRBV6-5 with TRBJ2-5, with D maybe TRBD1 (5 bases). This receptor was taken from an adult with an advanced solid tumor such as melanoma, head and neck, liver or kidney cancer. The CDR3 protein is CASSYLQAGETQYF. The CDR3 nucleotides are TGTGCCAGCAGTTACTTGCAGGCAGGGGAGACCCAGTACTTC.